The rows below give T cell receptor beta chains drawn from one sample of a study of cytomegalovirus exposure and HLA in healthy donors. Using immunoSEQ multiplex PCR, the repertoire was profiled, and TCRdb retains in-frame clones only, with some absent. This table lists about 200,000 clones. The sample comprised PBMCs. The receptors originated from a girl aged 2-10 years in good health and CMV-seropositive. Each CDR3 is given without its conserved first and last residue. The D gene is left open where the match is weak.

>TRBV18|TRBJ2-3|TRBD2
ASSQGLAVTDTQY
>TRBV27|TRBJ2-5|-
ASSLFRGVETQY
>TRBV29-1|TRBJ2-3|TRBD2
SSTGTSGQDTQY
>TRBV18|TRBJ1-1|-
ASSPPYRETEAF
>TRBV4-2|TRBJ1-3|TRBD1
ASSQDGTGNAGNTIY
>TRBV2|TRBJ1-6|-
ASSEQRYNSPLH
>TRBV25-1|TRBJ2-3|TRBD2
ASSESYSGTIPDTQY
>TRBV7-8|TRBJ2-3|-
ASSFTRGTDTQY
>TRBV29-1|TRBJ2-2|-
SVRTVGTGELF
>TRBV27|TRBJ1-2|-
ASSLSESGANYGYT
>TRBV5-1|TRBJ2-7|TRBD2
ASSPGHIAGTSYEQY
>TRBV5-1|TRBJ2-5|-
ASSLIPLPGVETQY
>TRBV6-5|TRBJ1-1|TRBD1
ASSTGVEAF
>TRBV5-1|TRBJ2-5|-
ASSLSTGTLQETQY